Each of the 14 T cell receptor beta chains below was sequenced from the same sample in a study of technical replicates of blood from several donors. Using immunoSEQ multiplex PCR, the repertoire was profiled, and TCRdb retains in-frame clones only, with some absent. The profile covers tens of thousands of clones, with around 93% appearing a single time and 3.5% to 5.5% taken by the ten largest. The source material was PBMCs. All receptors come from a human donor in good health. Some clones in this sample may be carry-over from other donors' samples.

The V and J genes are TRBV4-3 and TRBJ2-6; maybe TRBD2 (5 bases). The V and J ends lost 1 base and 4 bases respectively, with 8 bases between them. This CDR3 comprises 15 residues. The germline V gene has CDR1 LGHNA and CDR2 YSLEER. The chain's CDR3 is CASSQVEAGANVLTF. The DNA of the CDR3 is TGCGCCAGCAGCCAAGTGGAGGCCGGGGCCAACGTCCTGACTTTC.

The chain joins TRBV7-9 to TRBJ1-6; 8 bases align to TRBD1. The CDR3 length is 16 residues. J lost 7 bases, V lost 10 bases, and 15 bases had no gene match. From germline, CDR1 is SEHNR and CDR2 FQNEAQ (reference sequence). Here the CDR3 DNA reads TGTGCCATCGACTTAAGGTTCCGGACAGGGAATTCACCCCTCCACTTT. Translated: CAIDLRFRTGNSPLHF.

V and J are TRBV7-2 and TRBJ2-5, with 11 bases that match TRBD2. This CDR3 has 14 residues. V gave up 5 bases and J gave up 3 bases; unmatched junction bases: 2. Germline-derived CDR1 and CDR2 are SGHTA and FQGNSA. CDR3 loop: CASSSSGGEETQYF. The DNA for the CDR3 is TGTGCCAGCAGCAGTAGCGGGGGGGAAGAGACCCAGTACTTC. Filled out from reference TRBV7-2 and TRBJ2-5, the complete variable domain reads GAGVSQSPSNKVTEKGKDVELRCDPISGHTALYWYRQSLGQGLEFLIYFQGNSAPDKSGLPSDRFSAERTGGSVSTLTIQRTQQEDSAVYLCASSSSGGEETQYFGPGTRLLVL.

V gene TRBV29-1 combines with J gene TRBJ2-3; a possible D gene is TRBD2 (6 bases). V dropped 4 bases and J dropped 5 bases, with 16 bases sitting between them. This CDR3 is 14 amino acids long. CDR1 is SQVTM and CDR2 is ANQGSEA in the germline V gene. The CDR3 sequence is CSVGYGGAGDTQYF. CDR3 DNA sequence: TGCAGCGTTGGGTACGGAGGGGCCGGAGATACGCAGTATTTT.

The CDR3: CASTQDSSYNEQFF. Written as DNA, the CDR3 is TGTGCCAGCACTCAAGACAGCTCCTACAATGAGCAGTTCTTC. V usage is TRBV7-2 and J usage is TRBJ2-1; tentatively, D is TRBD1 (5 bases). In germline, CDR1 is SGHTA, CDR2 FQGNSA. CDR3 length: 14 amino acids. V was pared by 7 bases and J by 0 bases, with 10 bases between.

The rearrangement uses TRBV27 and TRBJ2-3; 7 nucleotides match TRBD2. V lost 1 base and J lost 6; bases outside the gene matches: 4. The CDR3 covers 14 residues. The V gene's germline CDR1 is MNHEY and CDR2 SMNVEV (reference sequence). CDR3 amino acids: CASSLFKGGDTQYF. The CDR3 DNA reads as TGTGCCAGCAGTTTATTTAAGGGAGGGGATACGCAGTATTTT.

The V and J genes are TRBV5-1 and TRBJ2-3; D is ambiguous. The germline V gene has CDR1 SGHRS and CDR2 YFSETQ. The CDR3 extends over 14 amino acids. V was clipped by 0 bases and J by 2 bases, with 7 bases between them. CDR3 nucleotides: TGCGCCAGCAGCTTGGCCTGGGCCACAGATACGCAGTATTTT. Translating it yields CASSLAWATDTQYF.

This clone came up a few times. The chain is built from TRBV27 and TRBJ1-6, with D perhaps matching TRBD1 (5 bases). Germline V gene data show CDR1 as MNHEY and CDR2 as SMNVEV (reference sequence). V was pared by 2 bases and J by 7 bases, with 12 bases between. The CDR3 has 15 residues. The CDR3 is CASSLGALENSPLHF. The CDR3 region has the DNA TGTGCCAGCAGTTTAGGGGCGTTAGAGAATTCACCCCTCCACTTT.

The chain joins TRBV4-1 to TRBJ1-4; possible D gene TRBD1, 5 bases. V lost 3 bases to trimming and J lost 8 bases, with 16 bases between them. This CDR3 comprises 15 residues. Germline-derived CDR1 and CDR2 are MGHRA and YSYEKL. The CDR3 loop is CASSHQRGYGEKLFF. CDR3 sequence (DNA): TGCGCCAGCAGCCACCAAAGGGGTTATGGGGAAAAACTGTTTTTT.

The chain is built from TRBV15 and TRBJ2-1; a weak D match, TRBD2 (6 bases). Looked up from germline, CDR1 is LNHNV and CDR2 is YYDKDF (reference sequence). The CDR3 has 15 residues. The ends were cut back, 1 base at V and 8 bases at J, with 15 bases in the middle. This CDR3 reads CATSRGRVGMDEQFF. CDR3 nucleotide sequence: TGTGCCACCAGCAGAGGGAGGGTCGGCATGGATGAGCAGTTCTTC.

This chain joins TRBV5-1 and TRBJ1-4, with D unresolved. Trimming removed 1 base from V and 7 bases from J, with 11 bases in between. The CDR3 length is 14 residues. From germline, CDR1 is SGHRS and CDR2 YFSETQ. CDR3 nucleotide sequence: TGCGCCAGCAGCTTGCGACTTCGTAGTGAAAAACTGTTTTTT. It specifies CASSLRLRSEKLFF.

This clone was recorded once. The genes are TRBV14 and TRBJ1-2; 7 bases are a match to TRBD1. From germline, CDR1 is SGHDN and CDR2 FVKESK. V was pared by 4 bases and J by 3 bases, with 5 bases of the junction left unmatched. The CDR3 runs to 14 residues. CDR3 nucleotides: TGTGCCAGCAGCCCGACAGGGTCACACTATGGCTACACCTTC. Its protein is CASSPTGSHYGYTF.

The rearrangement joins TRBV6-1 to TRBJ2-1; a possible D gene is TRBD2 (7 bases). Looked up from germline, CDR1 is MNHNS and CDR2 is SASEGT. There are 13 residues in the CDR3. Trimming stripped 8 bases from V and 9 bases from J, with 17 bases between. The CDR3 loop reads CASQRRGGGEQFF. In nucleotides, the CDR3 is TGTGCCAGCCAGCGCAGGGGAGGGGGTGAGCAGTTCTTC.

The chain links TRBV7-2 to TRBJ2-7; TRBD1 is a possible D gene (7 bases). The length of the CDR3 is 15 residues. The ends were cut back, 5 bases at V and 3 bases at J, with 17 bases in the middle. CDR1 is SGHTA, CDR2 FQGNSA, per germline. CDR3 loop: CASSHPGRGVYEQYF. DNA for the CDR3: TGTGCCAGCAGCCACCCGGGCAGGGGGGTCTACGAGCAGTACTTC.